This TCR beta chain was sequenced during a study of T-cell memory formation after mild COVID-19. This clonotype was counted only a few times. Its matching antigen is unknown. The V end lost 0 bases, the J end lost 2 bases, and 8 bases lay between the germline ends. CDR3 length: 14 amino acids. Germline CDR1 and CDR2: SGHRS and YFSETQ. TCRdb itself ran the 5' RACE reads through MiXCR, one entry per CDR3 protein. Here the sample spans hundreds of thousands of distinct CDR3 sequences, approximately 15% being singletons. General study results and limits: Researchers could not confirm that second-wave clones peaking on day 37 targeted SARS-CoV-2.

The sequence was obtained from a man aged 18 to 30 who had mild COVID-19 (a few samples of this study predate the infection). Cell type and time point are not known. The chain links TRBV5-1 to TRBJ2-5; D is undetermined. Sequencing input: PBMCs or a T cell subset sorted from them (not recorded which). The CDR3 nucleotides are TGCGCCAGCAGCTTGGTTCCGTCGCAAGAGACCCAGTACTTC. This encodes CASSLVPSQETQYF.